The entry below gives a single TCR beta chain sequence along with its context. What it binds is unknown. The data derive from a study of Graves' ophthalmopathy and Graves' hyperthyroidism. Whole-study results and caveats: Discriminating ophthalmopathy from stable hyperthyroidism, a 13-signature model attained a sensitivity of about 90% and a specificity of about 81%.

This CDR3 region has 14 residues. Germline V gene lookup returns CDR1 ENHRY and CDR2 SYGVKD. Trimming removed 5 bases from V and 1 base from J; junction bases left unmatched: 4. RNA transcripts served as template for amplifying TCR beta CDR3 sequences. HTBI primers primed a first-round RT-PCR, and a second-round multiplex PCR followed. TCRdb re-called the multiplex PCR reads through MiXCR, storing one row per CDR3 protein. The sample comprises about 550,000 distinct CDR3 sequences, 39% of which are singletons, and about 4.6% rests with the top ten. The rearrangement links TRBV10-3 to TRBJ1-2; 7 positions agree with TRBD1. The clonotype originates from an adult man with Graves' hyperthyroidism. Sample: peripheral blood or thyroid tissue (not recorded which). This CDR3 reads CAISPGTDNYGYTF. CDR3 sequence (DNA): TGTGCCATCAGTCCCGGGACAGATAACTATGGCTACACCTTC.